This passage covers 29 T cell receptor beta chains from one sample sequenced in a study of Ad26.COV2.S vaccination and SARS-CoV-2 variants. The treatment: some 20 received Ad26.COV2.S at low or high dose, single or two shots; several received placebo; per-sample allocation not given. On day 63 after the first injection, vaccine and placebo recipients gave samples. Generated by immunoSEQ multiplex PCR, the TCRdb table keeps only in-frame clones and is missing some. This sample has around 320,000 clones, with around 90% found just once. The sequences come from peripheral blood, collected in a trial of Ad26.COV2.S vaccine versus placebo. The receptors were gathered from a person aged 18-65 years who received the Ad26.COV2.S COVID-19 vaccine or a placebo.

The chain has TRBV3-1 (or the pseudogene TRBV3-2) and TRBJ2-2; D unclear. This CDR3 is 15 amino acids long. Germline V gene lookup returns CDR1 LGHDT and CDR2 YNNKEL (reference sequence). Trimming left V 3 bases short and J 1 base short, with 9 bases between. Written as DNA, the CDR3 is TGTGCCAGCAGCCACAGGTCAGGGAACACCGGGGAGCTGTTTTTT. This codes for CASSHRSGNTGELFF.

V usage is TRBV5-4 and J usage is TRBJ1-2, with D unclear. The CDR3 has 15 amino acids. Germline CDR1 SGHNT, CDR2 YYREEE (reference sequence). The V end lost 2 bases, the J end lost 6 bases, and 17 bases lay between the germline ends. The CDR3, as DNA: TGTGCCAGCAGCTTTACGTCAGGAGGTCTTAATGGCTACACCTTC. It translates to CASSFTSGGLNGYTF.

The chain recombines TRBV5-6 with TRBJ2-3; TRBD1 might be the D (6 bases). The CDR3 runs to 16 residues. The V gene lost 4 bases and the J gene lost 4 bases, with 19 bases spanning the gap. Germline assignment: CDR1 SGHDT and CDR2 YYEEEE. The CDR3 DNA reads as TGTGCCAGCAGCCGGATAAGCACAGGGTACTCAGATACGCAGTATTTT. Amino acid sequence: CASSRISTGYSDTQYF. The full variable domain, its missing parts supplied by reference TRBV5-6 and TRBJ2-3, is DAGVTQSPTHLIKTRGQQVTLRCSPKSGHDTVSWYQQALGQGPQFIFQYYEEEERQRGNFPDRFSGHQFPNYSSELNVNALLLGDSALYLCASSRISTGYSDTQYFGPGTRLTVL.

V and J are TRBV4-1 and TRBJ1-5, with D hard to call. The CDR3 runs 16 residues. Germline CDR1 and CDR2: MGHRA and YSYEKL. Trimming cost V 4 bases and J 4 bases, with 17 bases left between them. The CDR3 loop reads CASSPGTPKRNQPQHF. The CDR3 nucleotides are TGCGCCAGCAGCCCCGGAACGCCGAAGAGGAATCAGCCCCAGCATTTT.

The gene calls are TRBV5-4 and TRBJ2-7; TRBD1 aligns across 8 bases. The CDR3 has 14 amino acids. Trimming at V came to 2 bases and at J to 3 bases, leaving 4 bases not matched to a gene. Germline-derived CDR1 and CDR2 are SGHNT and YYREEE (reference sequence). CDR3 in DNA: TGTGCCAGCAGCTTCAGGACAGGGAACTACGAGCAGTACTTC. Translated: CASSFRTGNYEQYF.

A word on this clone: The junction differs from germline at one of its ends, possibly a read error. This rearrangement joins TRBV10-3 to TRBJ1-1, with D possibly matching TRBD1 (6 bases). The CDR3 extends over 13 amino acids. In germline, CDR1 is ENHRY, CDR2 SYGVKD. Here the CDR3 DNA reads TGTGCCGTCAGGGGAGAGATGAACACTGAAGCTTTCTTT. It translates to CAVRGEMNTEAFF.

The table lists this clone with a few counts. This specimen includes other DNA sequences encoding the same CDR3. The chain uses TRBV27 and TRBJ2-7; 11 bases line up with TRBD1. This CDR3 contains 15 residues. Germline V gene sequence: CDR1 MNHEY, CDR2 SMNVEV (reference sequence). After removal of 2 bases from V and 3 bases from J, the junction contained 3 bases not matched to a gene. The CDR3: CASSLAGTGGYEQYF. The CDR3 DNA reads TGTGCCAGCAGTTTAGCCGGGACAGGGGGCTACGAGCAGTACTTC.

The chain has TRBV3-1 (or the pseudogene TRBV3-2) and TRBJ2-7; 9 bases map to TRBD1. The germline CDR1 and CDR2 sequences are LGHDT and YNNKEL (reference sequence). The CDR3 contains 16 residues. With V trimmed by 0 bases and J by 3 bases, 6 bases remained unmatched. The DNA for the CDR3 is TGTGCCAGCAGCCAAGATCCTTGGACAGGGGACTACGAGCAGTACTTC. It specifies CASSQDPWTGDYEQYF.

The chain has TRBV18 and TRBJ2-1, with 12 bases matching TRBD2. CDR3 length equals 16 residues. Trimming at V came to 4 bases and at J to 2 bases, leaving 3 bases not matched to a gene. CDR1 and CDR2 from the germline V gene are KGHSH and LQKENI. CDR3 coding DNA: TGTGCCAGCTCACTCGGACTAGCGGGGACCTACAATGAGCAGTTCTTC. Translated: CASSLGLAGTYNEQFF.

This chain links TRBV5-8 with TRBJ1-1; the D is unclear. With 1 base removed from V and 4 bases from J, the gap between germline ends came to 5 bases. Germline CDR1 SGHTS, CDR2 YDEGEE. CDR3 size: 12 residues. DNA of the CDR3: TGTGCCAGCAGCTTGTTCATCACTGAAGCTTTCTTT. Translated, it gives CASSLFITEAFF.

The chain combines TRBV4-2 with TRBJ1-1; tentatively, D is TRBD1 (6 bases). The V and J ends lost 0 bases and 4 bases respectively, with 15 bases between them. CDR1 and CDR2 from the germline V gene are LGHNA and YNFKEQ. The CDR3 is 16 residues long. CDR3 sequence reads: CASSQDGRGWGTEAFF. The CDR3 DNA follows: TGTGCCAGCAGCCAAGATGGCAGGGGCTGGGGCACTGAAGCTTTCTTT.

The chain combines TRBV3-1 (or the pseudogene TRBV3-2) with TRBJ1-2, with 9 bases fitting TRBD1. Germline CDR1 LGHDT, CDR2 YNNKEL (reference sequence). Trimming at V came to 1 base and at J to 5 bases, leaving 5 bases not matched to a gene. This CDR3 is 15 amino acids long. CDR3 nucleotides: TGTGCCAGCAGCCAAGGATTCGGGACAGGGTATGGCTACACCTTC. The encoded protein is CASSQGFGTGYGYTF.

The rearrangement links TRBV18 to TRBJ1-5, with D tentatively TRBD1 (6 bases). CDR3 length: 15 amino acids. Germline V CDR1 and CDR2: KGHSH, LQKENI. With 5 bases removed from V and 1 base from J, the gap between germline ends came to 12 bases. Here the CDR3 DNA reads TGTGCCAGCTCAAACAGGGATGGGAGCAATCAGCCCCAGCATTTT. Translation: CASSNRDGSNQPQHF.

The chain has TRBV25-1 and TRBJ1-1, with 10 nucleotides matching TRBD1. The trim removed 6 bases at V and 1 base at J, leaving 8 bases unmatched. CDR3 length: 16 residues. Germline V gene data show CDR1 as MGHDK and CDR2 as SYGVNS. This CDR3 is CASSGTGVGRNTEAFF. The CDR3, as DNA: TGTGCCAGCAGCGGGACAGGGGTAGGTAGGAACACTGAAGCTTTCTTT.

The chain carries TRBV12-5 and TRBJ2-1, with a tentative D call TRBD1 (6 bases). This CDR3 region has 18 residues. Trimming took off 0 bases at V and 2 bases at J, with 17 bases between the two ends. Per germline, CDR1 LGHNT and CDR2 FRNRAP. This CDR3 reads CASGLVLGLQGAYNEQFF. The CDR3 DNA reads as TGTGCTAGTGGTTTGGTACTCGGTCTACAGGGAGCCTACAATGAGCAGTTCTTC.

The count of this clone is one. The J gene is TRBJ2-1, the V gene TRBV27, with TRBD2 matching 10 bases. The germline gives CDR1 MNHEY, CDR2 SMNVEV (reference sequence). This CDR3 is built from 15 residues. The V gene end was trimmed by 2 bases and the J gene end by 9 bases; junction bases not matched to a gene: 7. The CDR3 DNA sequence: TGTGCCAGCAGTTTAAGACTAGCGGGTTTTGGTGAGCAGTTCTTC. Protein: CASSLRLAGFGEQFF.

V and J are TRBV20-1 and TRBJ2-1, with TRBD1 matching over 9 bases. The CDR3 contains 11 residues. Germline V gene sequence: CDR1 DFQATT, CDR2 SNEGSKA (reference sequence). CDR3 nucleotide sequence: TGCAGCGGACAGGGGAGCAATGAGCAGTTCTTC. This sequence encodes CSGQGSNEQFF.

This chain connects TRBV20-1 to TRBJ2-7, with a tentative D call TRBD2 (5 bases). This CDR3 is 12 amino acids long. CDR1 is DFQATT, CDR2 SNEGSKA, per germline (reference sequence). V lost 5 bases and J lost 1, with 9 bases in between. This CDR3 reads CSACDYSYEQYF. The DNA for the CDR3 is TGCAGTGCTTGTGACTATTCCTACGAGCAGTACTTC.

This chain links TRBV7-9 with TRBJ1-4; no firm D call. The CDR3 length is 14 residues. Looked up from germline, CDR1 is SEHNR and CDR2 is FQNEAQ (reference sequence). V lost 5 bases and J 4 bases, leaving 11 bases between the germline ends. CDR3 residues: CASSRRGLNEKLFF. The CDR3 nucleotides are TGTGCCAGCAGCCGACGCGGACTTAATGAAAAACTGTTTTTT.

J is TRBJ2-2 and V is TRBV21-1; TRBD2 was called by the table and not checked on the DNA. TRBV21-1 constitutes a pseudogene. The CDR3 extends over 16 amino acids. Here the CDR3 reads CASSKGTSGGAGELFF. The CDR3 region has the DNA TGTGCCAGCAGCAAAGGGACTAGCGGGGGGGCCGGGGAGCTGTTTTTT.

The genes are TRBV19 and TRBJ1-1; D uncertain. This CDR3 is 13 amino acids long. Looked up from germline, CDR1 is LNHDA and CDR2 is SQIVND (reference sequence). Trimming stripped 2 bases from V and 6 bases from J, with 10 bases between. The DNA of the CDR3 is TGTGCCAGTAGTATATTTGGTTTCGCTGAAGCTTTCTTT. Protein: CASSIFGFAEAFF. Looking up the rest from reference TRBV19 and TRBJ1-1 gives the full variable domain: DGGITQSPKYLFRKEGQNVTLSCEQNLNHDAMYWYRQDPGQGLRLIYYSQIVNDFQKGDIAEGYSVSREKKESFPLTVTSAQKNPTAFYLCASSIFGFAEAFFGQGTRLTVV.

This chain connects TRBV5-1 to TRBJ1-1, with D tentatively TRBD1 (6 bases). The CDR3 extends over 15 amino acids. Deletions cut 0 bases from V and 4 bases from J, with 13 bases between. Germline assignment: CDR1 SGHRS and CDR2 YFSETQ. The CDR3 protein is CASSLVGGAGTEAFF. CDR3 bases: TGCGCCAGCAGCTTGGTGGGGGGCGCGGGCACTGAAGCTTTCTTT.

The CDR3 spells CASSSLMDGGMNTEAFF. CDR3 bases: TGTGCCAGCAGCTCTCTAATGGACGGGGGTATGAACACTGAAGCTTTCTTT. The V and J genes are TRBV7-6 and TRBJ1-1, with D tentatively TRBD1 (5 bases). Germline CDR1 is SGHVS and CDR2 is FNYEAQ. V was clipped by 4 bases and J by 0 bases, with 18 bases between them. The CDR3 sequence is 17 residues long. Supplemented by reference TRBV7-6 and TRBJ1-1, the full variable domain reads GAGVSQSPRYKVTKRGQDVALRCDPISGHVSLYWYRQALGQGPEFLTYFNYEAQQDKSGLPNDRFSAERPEGSISTLTIQRTEQRDSAMYRCASSSLMDGGMNTEAFFGQGTRLTVV.

The genes are TRBV5-1 and TRBJ2-7, with 10 bases fitting TRBD1. This CDR3 region has 15 residues. V dropped 9 bases and J dropped 6; count of bases not matched to a gene: 15. Germline CDR1 is SGHRS and CDR2 is YFSETQ. In nucleotides, the CDR3 is TGCGCCACTAAATGGGGGGACAGGGGTGACGGCGAGCAGTACTTC. Its translation is CATKWGDRGDGEQYF.

This clone was observed a handful of times. CDR3 in DNA: TGCGCCAGCAGCCAATCCCCACAGGGGGCCTATAGCAATCAGCCCCAGCATTTT. Amino acids: CASSQSPQGAYSNQPQHF. V usage is TRBV4-1 and J usage is TRBJ1-5; 9 positions agree with TRBD1. With 2 bases clipped from V and 0 bases from J, the junction kept 8 bases outside the gene matches. The CDR3 has 18 residues. The germline CDR1 and CDR2 sequences are MGHRA and YSYEKL.

This clone was counted a single time. This sequence joins TRBV10-2 and TRBJ1-1; D unresolved. Germline V lookup: CDR1 WSHSY, CDR2 SAAADI. V was cut by 5 bases and J by 2 bases, with 9 bases left in between. The CDR3 length is 13 residues. This CDR3 is CASSSRGNTEAFF. The CDR3 DNA reads TGCGCCAGCAGTTCGCGGGGAAACACTGAAGCTTTCTTT.

The CDR3 DNA is TGTGCCAGCAGCTTGATAAACTTGGACAATGAGCAGTTCTTC. Amino acids: CASSLINLDNEQFF. The V call is TRBV5-4, the J call TRBJ2-1; D is unclear. Trimming pared 1 base from V and 5 bases from J, leaving 10 bases between. This CDR3 has 14 amino acids. The V gene's germline CDR1 is SGHNT and CDR2 YYREEE (reference sequence). Drawing the rest from reference TRBV5-4 and TRBJ2-1, the complete variable domain is ETGVTQSPTHLIKTRGQQVTLRCSSQSGHNTVSWYQQALGQGPQFIFQYYREEENGRGNFPPRFSGLQFPNYSSELNVNALELDDSALYLCASSLINLDNEQFFGPGTRLTVL.

CDR3 sequence: CASSEPGQAFKTNEKLFF. CDR3 DNA: TGCGCCAGCAGTGAGCCGGGACAGGCCTTTAAAACTAATGAAAAACTGTTTTTT. The V gene is TRBV10-2, the J gene TRBJ1-4; TRBD1 matches at 8 bases. Germline CDR1 WSHSY, CDR2 SAAADI. The trim removed 2 bases at V and 1 base at J, leaving 9 bases unmatched. This CDR3 is built from 18 residues.

Only one count was recorded for this clone. This chain uses TRBV5-4 with TRBJ1-2, with D possibly matching TRBD1 (5 bases). Germline V lookup: CDR1 SGHNT, CDR2 YYREEE (reference sequence). V lost 7 bases to trimming and J lost 8 bases, with 18 bases between them. The CDR3 loop spans 13 amino acids. CDR3 in amino acids: CASHLGGDWGYTF. The CDR3 region has the DNA TGTGCCAGCCACCTCGGGGGAGATTGGGGCTACACCTTC. The whole variable domain, remainder taken from reference TRBV5-4 and TRBJ1-2, is ETGVTQSPTHLIKTRGQQVTLRCSSQSGHNTVSWYQQALGQGPQFIFQYYREEENGRGNFPPRFSGLQFPNYSSELNVNALELDDSALYLCASHLGGDWGYTFGSGTRLTVV.